This T cell receptor (beta chain) was found in a study of blood T cell repertoires in COVID-19 (dated by TCRdb to about 2020). General notes on the study: Samples covering the acute and convalescent phases of COVID-19 were provided by collaborators in the United States, Italy and Spain. The repertoires were released in a freely available public database meant as a resource for research on the immune response to SARS-CoV-2. Where available, HLA class I and class II types were taken from metadata supplied by the sample provider and were not determined by assay-based typing. Sample metadata almost always included a de-identified subject ID, COVID-19 status, age in years and sex. The samples were drawn from the first 160 participants of the ongoing ImmuneRACE study and from 950 to 1,500 subjects provided by 6 global collaborators. The material from the prospective study consisted of cDNA or gDNA derived from T cells, B-cell-depleted T cells, or PBMCs. Deeply sampled blood TCRbeta repertoires from subjects exposed to, actively infected with, or recovered from COVID-19 were included in the dataset. Overall study outcomes, separate from this receptor: The amount of clinical and demographic metadata varied by source and participant and was provided uncurated.

This clone appeared once. No cognate antigen has been identified for it. Base quality data are lacking; no much larger clone is found one base away. TCRbeta CDR3 regions were amplified from genomic DNA by means of the immunoSEQ Assay, a bias-controlled multiplex PCR. Per the authors' processing: The number of nucleated cells in each sample was estimated from the amplification of reference gene primers within the assay. Sequence reads were collapsed and filtered to measure the absolute abundance of every unique TCRbeta CDR3 rearrangement. For each sample, productive Simpson clonality was calculated as the square root of Simpson's diversity index over productive rearrangements. TCRdb took this table from immuneACCESS and kept in-frame rearrangements with V and J called. Such tables lack part of the clones; where checked against another copy, unresolved V genes explain under half of the gap, and the rest is unexplained. V, J and clone size are taken as reported in that table, and D and trimming were inferred from the DNA itself. The sample contains more than 150,000 clones, about four fifths of them found a single time. In total, the top ten clones hold 12% of the sample.

Enrolling through a virtual design, the prospective study's participants ranged in age from roughly 18 to 95 years and lived across more than 20 United States geographic areas. To assign participants to cohorts, the prospective study relied on clinical history that participants themselves reported in a screening survey and a study questionnaire. Recovered participants in ImmuneRACE Cohort 3 were defined as having two consecutive negative NP/OP PCR tests, clearance from a healthcare professional, or resolution of symptoms. In the prospective study, mobile phlebotomists collected whole blood, serum and a nasopharyngeal or oropharyngeal swab from each participant. Participants in the prospective study had the option to provide additional blood draws and questionnaires over an approximately 2-month period. Before DNA extraction, prospective study blood samples were shipped either frozen or at room temperature.

V drops 5 bases and J drops 7 bases, leaving 14 bases in between. The CDR3 spans 13 residues, from the cysteine through the phenylalanine. The entry retains the CDR3 DNA only, 39 bases that are in frame from base 1. The germline V gene supplies CDR1 MDHEN and CDR2 SYDVKM. The chain couples TRBV28 to TRBJ1-2; a weak D assignment points to TRBD1 (5 bases agree). The TCR originated in a man between 35 and 55 years old who had recovered from COVID-19. Material for sequencing was PBMCs or T cells enriched from blood (not recorded which). The CDR3 here reads CASSRTGGTGYTF. The base sequence is TGTGCCAGCAGTCGGACCGGGGGGACTGGCTACACCTTC.